The sequence of this T cell receptor (beta chain) was determined in a study of blood T cell repertoires in COVID-19. Turning to the study itself: PBMCs, B-cell-depleted T cells, or T cells provided the cDNA or gDNA that made up the material.

Original analysis: Amplification with reference gene primers provided the estimates of nucleated cell counts. Clones were read by immunoSEQ multiplex PCR, and TCRdb kept only the in-frame ones, dropping some. For V, J and clone size, that table is used; D and trimming come from the DNA. The table shows about 140,000 clones, with about four fifths occurring only once. This clone has just a few counts. Seattle participants joined during active infection and were tracked over time. This receptor was obtained from a man aged 25 to 40 with COVID-19, enrolled during active disease. The sequencing sample was made of peripheral blood.

The CDR3 reads CATSRTGGGQPQHF. The CDR3 region has the DNA TGTGCCACCAGCAGAACAGGGGGAGGACAGCCCCAGCATTTT. The V call is TRBV15, the J call TRBJ1-5, with TRBD1 identical over 8 bases. The CDR3 is made up of 14 amino acids. With 2 bases clipped from V and 7 bases from J, the junction kept 4 bases outside the gene matches. The germline gives CDR1 LNHNV, CDR2 YYDKDF (reference sequence).